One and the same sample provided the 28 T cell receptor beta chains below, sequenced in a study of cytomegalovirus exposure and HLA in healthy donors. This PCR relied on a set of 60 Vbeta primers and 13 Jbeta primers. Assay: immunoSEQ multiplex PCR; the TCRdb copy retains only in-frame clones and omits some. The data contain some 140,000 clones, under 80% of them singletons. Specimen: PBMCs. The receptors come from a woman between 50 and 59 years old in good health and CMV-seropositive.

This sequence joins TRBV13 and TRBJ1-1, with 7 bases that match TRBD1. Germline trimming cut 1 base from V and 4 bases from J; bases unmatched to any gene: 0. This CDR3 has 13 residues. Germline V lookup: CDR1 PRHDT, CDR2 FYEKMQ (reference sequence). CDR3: CASSLAGGTEAFF. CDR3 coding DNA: TGTGCCAGCAGCTTAGCAGGGGGCACTGAAGCTTTCTTT.

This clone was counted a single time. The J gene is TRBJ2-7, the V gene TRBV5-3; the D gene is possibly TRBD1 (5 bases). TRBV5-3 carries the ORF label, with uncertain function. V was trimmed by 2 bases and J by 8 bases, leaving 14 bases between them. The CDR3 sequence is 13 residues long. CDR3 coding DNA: TGTGCCAGAAGCTTTCACAGGCCCCGCCAGCAGTACTTC. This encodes CARSFHRPRQQYF.

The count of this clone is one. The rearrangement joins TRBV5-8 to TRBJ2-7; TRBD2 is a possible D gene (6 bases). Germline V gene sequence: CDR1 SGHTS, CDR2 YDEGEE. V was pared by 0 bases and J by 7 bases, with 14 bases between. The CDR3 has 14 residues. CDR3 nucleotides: TGTGCCAGCAGCTTGGTACCGCGAGGGAGGGAGCAGTACTTC. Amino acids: CASSLVPRGREQYF. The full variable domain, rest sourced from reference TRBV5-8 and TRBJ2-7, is EAGVTQSPTHLIKTRGQQATLRCSPISGHTSVYWYQQALGLGLQFLLWYDEGEERNRGNFPPRFSGRQFPNYSSELNVNALELEDSALYLCASSLVPRGREQYFGPGTRLTVT.

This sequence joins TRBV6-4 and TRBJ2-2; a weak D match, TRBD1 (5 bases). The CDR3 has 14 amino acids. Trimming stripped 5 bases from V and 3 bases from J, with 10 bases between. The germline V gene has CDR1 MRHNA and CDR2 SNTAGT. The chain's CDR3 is CASSLGQDTGELFF. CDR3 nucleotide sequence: TGTGCCAGCAGTTTGGGGCAGGACACCGGGGAGCTGTTTTTT.

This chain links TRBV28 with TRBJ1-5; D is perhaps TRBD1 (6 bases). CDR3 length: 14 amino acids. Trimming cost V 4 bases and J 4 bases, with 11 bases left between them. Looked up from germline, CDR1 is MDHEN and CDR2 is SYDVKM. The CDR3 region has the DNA TGTGCCAGCAGTTCCCCAGGGGCTAATCAGCCCCAGCATTTT. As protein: CASSSPGANQPQHF.

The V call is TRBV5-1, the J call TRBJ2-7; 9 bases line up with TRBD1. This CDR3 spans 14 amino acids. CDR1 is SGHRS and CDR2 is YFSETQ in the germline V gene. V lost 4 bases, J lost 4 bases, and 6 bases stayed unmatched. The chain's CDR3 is CASSRGQGGYEQYF. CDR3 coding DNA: TGCGCCAGCAGCCGGGGACAGGGCGGGTACGAGCAGTACTTC. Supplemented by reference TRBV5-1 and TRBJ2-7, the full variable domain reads KAGVTQTPRYLIKTRGQQVTLSCSPISGHRSVSWYQQTPGQGLQFLFEYFSETQRNKGNFPGRFSGRQFSNSRSEMNVSTLELGDSALYLCASSRGQGGYEQYFGPGTRLTVT.

CDR3 nucleotides: TGTGCCAGCAGCTTGGGGGGATCGAGCAATCAGCCCCAGCATTTT. Its protein product is CASSLGGSSNQPQHF. The chain couples TRBV7-6 to TRBJ1-5; the D gene is possibly TRBD1 (5 bases). Germline CDR1 reads SGHVS; CDR2 reads FNYEAQ. The V gene lost 3 bases and the J gene lost 1 base, with 10 bases spanning the gap. CDR3 size: 15 residues.

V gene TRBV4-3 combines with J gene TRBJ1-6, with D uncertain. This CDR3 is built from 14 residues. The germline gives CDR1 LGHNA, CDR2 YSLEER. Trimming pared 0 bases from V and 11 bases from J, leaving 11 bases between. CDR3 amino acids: CASSQDLTHAPLHF. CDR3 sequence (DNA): TGCGCCAGCAGCCAAGACCTCACTCACGCACCCCTCCACTTT.

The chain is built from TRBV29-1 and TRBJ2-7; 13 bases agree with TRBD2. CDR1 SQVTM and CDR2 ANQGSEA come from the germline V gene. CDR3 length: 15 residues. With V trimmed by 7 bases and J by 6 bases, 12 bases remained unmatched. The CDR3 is CSAQRTSGGRGEQYF. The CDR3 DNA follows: TGCAGCGCCCAACGGACTAGCGGGGGAAGGGGCGAGCAGTACTTC.

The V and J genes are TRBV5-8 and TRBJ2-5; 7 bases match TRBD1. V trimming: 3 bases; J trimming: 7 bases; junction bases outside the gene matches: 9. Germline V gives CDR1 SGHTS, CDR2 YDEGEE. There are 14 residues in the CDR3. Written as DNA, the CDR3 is TGTGCCAGCAGCTACCGACAGGGTTTGGGGACCCAGTACTTC. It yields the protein CASSYRQGLGTQYF.

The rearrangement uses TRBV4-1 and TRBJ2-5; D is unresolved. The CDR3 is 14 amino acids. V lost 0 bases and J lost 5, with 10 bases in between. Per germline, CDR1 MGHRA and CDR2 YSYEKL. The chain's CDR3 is CASSQDYTGETQYF. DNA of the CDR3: TGCGCCAGCAGCCAAGATTATACCGGGGAGACCCAGTACTTC.

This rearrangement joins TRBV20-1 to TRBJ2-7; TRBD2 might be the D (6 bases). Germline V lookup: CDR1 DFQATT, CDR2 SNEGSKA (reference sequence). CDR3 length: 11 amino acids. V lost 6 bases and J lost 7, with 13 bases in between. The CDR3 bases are TGCAGTGCGGTGGGTGGGGGGGAGCAGTACTTC. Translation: CSAVGGGEQYF.

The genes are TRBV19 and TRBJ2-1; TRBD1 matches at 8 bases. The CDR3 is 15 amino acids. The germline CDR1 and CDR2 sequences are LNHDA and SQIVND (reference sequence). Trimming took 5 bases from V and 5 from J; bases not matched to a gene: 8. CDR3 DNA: TGTGCCAGTAGTTATCGGACAGGGTTGGACAATGAGCAGTTCTTC. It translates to CASSYRTGLDNEQFF.

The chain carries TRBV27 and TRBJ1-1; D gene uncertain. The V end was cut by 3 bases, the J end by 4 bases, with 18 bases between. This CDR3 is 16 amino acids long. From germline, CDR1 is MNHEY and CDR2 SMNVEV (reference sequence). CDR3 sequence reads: CASSFFPPKEGTEAFF. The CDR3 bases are TGTGCCAGCAGTTTTTTCCCCCCAAAAGAGGGCACTGAAGCTTTCTTT.

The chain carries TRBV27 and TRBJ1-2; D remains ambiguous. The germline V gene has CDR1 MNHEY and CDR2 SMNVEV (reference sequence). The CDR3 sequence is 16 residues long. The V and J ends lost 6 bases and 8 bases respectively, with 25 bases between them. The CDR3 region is CASSSNLDVPGWGYTF. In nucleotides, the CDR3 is TGTGCCAGCAGCTCTAACCTCGACGTCCCGGGATGGGGCTACACCTTC.

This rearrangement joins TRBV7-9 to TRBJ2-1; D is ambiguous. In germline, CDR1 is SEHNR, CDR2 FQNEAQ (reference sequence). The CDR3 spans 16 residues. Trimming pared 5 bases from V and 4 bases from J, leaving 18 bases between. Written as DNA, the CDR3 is TGTGCCAGCAGCCTCAGGTTCCCCCCTAAGTACAATGAGCAGTTCTTC. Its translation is CASSLRFPPKYNEQFF. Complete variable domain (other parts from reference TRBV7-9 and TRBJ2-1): DTGVSQNPRHKITKRGQNVTFRCDPISEHNRLYWYRQTLGQGPEFLTYFQNEAQLEKSRLLSDRFSAERPKGSFSTLEIQRTEQGDSAMYLCASSLRFPPKYNEQFFGPGTRLTVL.

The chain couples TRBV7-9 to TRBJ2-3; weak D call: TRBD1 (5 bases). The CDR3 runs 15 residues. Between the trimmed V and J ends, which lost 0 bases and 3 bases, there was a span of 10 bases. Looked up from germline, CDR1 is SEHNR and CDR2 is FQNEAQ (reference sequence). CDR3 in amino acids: CASSLALGVTDTQYF. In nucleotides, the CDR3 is TGTGCCAGCAGCTTAGCTCTAGGGGTGACAGATACGCAGTATTTT.

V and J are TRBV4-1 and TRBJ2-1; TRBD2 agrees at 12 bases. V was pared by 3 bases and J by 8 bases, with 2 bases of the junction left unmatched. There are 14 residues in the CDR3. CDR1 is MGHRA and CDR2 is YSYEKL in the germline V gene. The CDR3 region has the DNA TGCGCCAGCAGCCACAGACTAGCGGGGGATGAGCAGTTCTTC. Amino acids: CASSHRLAGDEQFF.

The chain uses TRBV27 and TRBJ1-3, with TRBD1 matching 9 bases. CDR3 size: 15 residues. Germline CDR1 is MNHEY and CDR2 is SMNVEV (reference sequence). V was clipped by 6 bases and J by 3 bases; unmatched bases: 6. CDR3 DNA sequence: TGTGCCAGCAGAAAACAGGGGGCGAATGGAAACACCATATATTTT. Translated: CASRKQGANGNTIYF.

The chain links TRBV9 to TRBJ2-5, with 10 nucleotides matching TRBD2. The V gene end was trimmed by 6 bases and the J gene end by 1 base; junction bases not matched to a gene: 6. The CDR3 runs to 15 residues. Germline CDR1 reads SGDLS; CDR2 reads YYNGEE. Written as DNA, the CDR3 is TGTGCCAGCACAAAAGCGGGGGGGACCCAAGAGACCCAGTACTTC. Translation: CASTKAGGTQETQYF.

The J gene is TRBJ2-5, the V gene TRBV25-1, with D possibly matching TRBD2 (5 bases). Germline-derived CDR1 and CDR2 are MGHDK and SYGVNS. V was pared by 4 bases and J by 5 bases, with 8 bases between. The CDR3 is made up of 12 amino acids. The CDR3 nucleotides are TGTGCCAGCAGTGGAGGGCCCGAGACCCAGTACTTC. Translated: CASSGGPETQYF.

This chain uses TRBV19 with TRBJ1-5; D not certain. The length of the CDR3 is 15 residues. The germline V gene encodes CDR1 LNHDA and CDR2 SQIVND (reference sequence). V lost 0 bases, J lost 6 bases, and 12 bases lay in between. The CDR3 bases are TGTGCCAGTAGTATAGATATCGCGGAGGGTCAGCCCCAGCATTTT. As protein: CASSIDIAEGQPQHF. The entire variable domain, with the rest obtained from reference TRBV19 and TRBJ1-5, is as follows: DGGITQSPKYLFRKEGQNVTLSCEQNLNHDAMYWYRQDPGQGLRLIYYSQIVNDFQKGDIAEGYSVSREKKESFPLTVTSAQKNPTAFYLCASSIDIAEGQPQHFGDGTRLSIL.

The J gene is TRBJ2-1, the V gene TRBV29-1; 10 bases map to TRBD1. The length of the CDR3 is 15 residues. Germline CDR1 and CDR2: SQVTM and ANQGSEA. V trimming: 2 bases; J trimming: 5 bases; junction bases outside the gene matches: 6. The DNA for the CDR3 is TGCAGCGTTGAACCGGGACAGGGGATGGACAATGAGCAGTTCTTC. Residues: CSVEPGQGMDNEQFF.

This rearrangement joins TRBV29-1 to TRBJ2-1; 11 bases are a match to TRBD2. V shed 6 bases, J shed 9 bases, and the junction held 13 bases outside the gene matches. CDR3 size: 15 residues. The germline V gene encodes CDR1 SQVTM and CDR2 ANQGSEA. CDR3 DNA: TGCAGCGTGACAATTAGCGGGGGGGCTCTAGGTGAGCAGTTCTTC. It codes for CSVTISGGALGEQFF.

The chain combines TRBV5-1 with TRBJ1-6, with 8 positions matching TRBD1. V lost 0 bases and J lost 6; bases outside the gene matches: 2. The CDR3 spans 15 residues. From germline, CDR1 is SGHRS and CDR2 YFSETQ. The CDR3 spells CASSLDGQGNSPLHF. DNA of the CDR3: TGCGCCAGCAGCTTGGATGGACAGGGTAATTCACCCCTCCACTTT.

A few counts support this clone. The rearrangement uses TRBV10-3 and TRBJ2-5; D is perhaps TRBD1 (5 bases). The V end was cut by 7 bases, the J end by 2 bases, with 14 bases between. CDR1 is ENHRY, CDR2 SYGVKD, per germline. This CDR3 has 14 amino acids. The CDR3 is CAINNRGPQETQYF. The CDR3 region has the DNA TGTGCCATCAATAATAGGGGTCCGCAAGAGACCCAGTACTTC.

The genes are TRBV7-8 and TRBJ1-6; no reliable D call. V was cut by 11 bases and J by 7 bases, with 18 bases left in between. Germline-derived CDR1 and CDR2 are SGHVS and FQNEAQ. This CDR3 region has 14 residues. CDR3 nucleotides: TGTGCCTCGGCCGGGGTGGGAGGCAATTCACCCCTCCACTTT. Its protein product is CASAGVGGNSPLHF.

CDR3 nucleotide sequence: TGCAGTGCTAGAGATCGCACTGAAGCTTTCTTT. Residues: CSARDRTEAFF. The genes are TRBV20-1 and TRBJ1-1; no firm D call. Trimming shortened V by 0 bases and J by 4 bases, and 3 bases separated the two germline ends. Germline V CDR1 and CDR2: DFQATT, SNEGSKA (reference sequence). This CDR3 has 11 amino acids.